The entry below gives a single T cell receptor beta chain sequence along with its context. Using immunoSEQ multiplex PCR, the repertoire was profiled, and TCRdb retains in-frame clones only, with some absent. The table lists some 200,000 clones, about 95% of them singletons. Germline CDR1 is MNHNY and CDR2 is SVGAGI (reference sequence). This CDR3 spans 14 amino acids. V was clipped by 6 bases and J by 10 bases, with 19 bases between them. This entry belongs to a study of blood T cell repertoires in COVID-19. The V call is TRBV6-6, the J call TRBJ2-1; perhaps TRBD2 as D (5 bases). This receptor was taken from a man younger than 45 with COVID-19, enrolled during active disease. Sequencing used peripheral blood. Here the CDR3 DNA reads TGTGCCAGCAGACCAAGCGGCTCAGGCGGGGAGCAGTTCTTC. This sequence encodes CASRPSGSGGEQFF.